The 11 T cell receptor beta chains below were found in one sample sequenced in a study of cytomegalovirus exposure and HLA in healthy donors. The primer mix had 60 Vbeta and 13 Jbeta primers. Profiled with immunoSEQ multiplex PCR; TCRdb holds only in-frame clones, not every one. The table records 150,000 or so clones, around 73% of them present only once. Sequencing was carried out using PBMCs. These receptors were taken from a woman aged 18-29 years in good health and CMV-seronegative.

The CDR3: CASSQDLRGGSYEQYF. Written as DNA, the CDR3 is TGCGCCAGCAGCCAAGATCTGAGGGGGGGATCCTACGAGCAGTACTTC. V gene TRBV4-3 combines with J gene TRBJ2-7, with a weak D call TRBD2 (7 bases). Germline CDR1 reads LGHNA; CDR2 reads YSLEER. Trimming removed 0 bases at V and 1 base at J, with 13 bases between. The CDR3 contains 16 residues.

The V gene is TRBV6-5, the J gene TRBJ2-5; perhaps TRBD1 as D (5 bases). CDR3 size: 15 residues. V was clipped by 4 bases and J by 2 bases, with 14 bases between them. Germline V gene lookup returns CDR1 MNHEY and CDR2 SVGAGI. The CDR3 sequence: CASSWQGHGQETQYF. As DNA, the CDR3 is TGTGCCAGCAGTTGGCAGGGTCATGGGCAAGAGACCCAGTACTTC.

The chain links TRBV25-1 to TRBJ2-4, with D possibly TRBD1 on 5 matching bases. The CDR3 spans 14 residues. The germline gives CDR1 MGHDK, CDR2 SYGVNS. Between the trimmed V and J ends, which lost 6 bases and 1 base, there was a span of 10 bases. The CDR3 loop reads CASRSTAAKNIQYF. The DNA for the CDR3 is TGTGCCAGCAGATCGACAGCGGCCAAAAACATTCAGTACTTC.

This clone was counted a single time. This chain uses TRBV4-3 with TRBJ2-5; 7 nucleotides align to TRBD2. The V gene end was trimmed by 1 base and the J gene end by 4 bases; junction bases not matched to a gene: 3. This CDR3 comprises 14 residues. In germline, CDR1 is LGHNA, CDR2 YSLEER. CDR3 sequence reads: CASSQGPGGETQYF. The CDR3 DNA reads as TGCGCCAGCAGCCAAGGTCCGGGGGGAGAGACCCAGTACTTC.

This clone has a single count. V usage is TRBV27 and J usage is TRBJ2-2, with D perhaps matching TRBD2 (6 bases). Germline V gives CDR1 MNHEY, CDR2 SMNVEV (reference sequence). The CDR3 contains 14 residues. V was pared by 10 bases and J by 7 bases, with 19 bases between. CDR3 loop: CATKKGGPGGELFF. CDR3 coding DNA: TGTGCCACCAAGAAAGGAGGGCCGGGCGGGGAGCTGTTTTTT.

This chain connects TRBV2 to TRBJ1-1; D remains unclear. The V gene's germline CDR1 is SNHLY and CDR2 FYNNEI. The CDR3 runs to 13 residues. The V gene lost 5 bases and the J gene lost 0 bases, with 7 bases spanning the gap. CDR3 bases: TGTGCCAGCAGTCTAATTATGAACACTGAAGCTTTCTTT. The encoded protein is CASSLIMNTEAFF.

This clone was counted once. The CDR3 sequence is CSALQETQYF. The CDR3 DNA sequence: TGCAGTGCTCTTCAAGAGACCCAGTACTTC. The V call is TRBV20-1, the J call TRBJ2-5; the D is unclear. Germline V lookup: CDR1 DFQATT, CDR2 SNEGSKA (reference sequence). V was shortened by 5 bases and J by 2 bases, with 3 bases between the two germline ends. This CDR3 is built from 10 residues.

The chain couples TRBV19 to TRBJ1-1, with TRBD1 matching 10 bases. CDR1 LNHDA and CDR2 SQIVND come from the germline V gene (reference sequence). The CDR3 is 15 amino acids. Trimming cost V 3 bases and J 4 bases; bases outside gene matches: 5. The CDR3 bases are TGTGCCAGTAGTATGGGCGGGACAGGGGTCACTGAAGCTTTCTTT. As protein: CASSMGGTGVTEAFF. The full variable domain, completed using reference TRBV19 and TRBJ1-1, is DGGITQSPKYLFRKEGQNVTLSCEQNLNHDAMYWYRQDPGQGLRLIYYSQIVNDFQKGDIAEGYSVSREKKESFPLTVTSAQKNPTAFYLCASSMGGTGVTEAFFGQGTRLTVV.

V gene TRBV7-3 combines with J gene TRBJ2-3, with a tentative D call TRBD1 (7 bases). The CDR3 is 15 amino acids. CDR1 is SGHTA and CDR2 is FQGTGA in the germline V gene. V gave up 3 bases and J gave up 2 bases, with 12 bases separating them. The CDR3 sequence is CASSFRGAITDTQYF. CDR3 sequence (DNA): TGTGCCAGCAGCTTCAGGGGGGCTATCACAGATACGCAGTATTTT. Filled out from reference TRBV7-3 and TRBJ2-3, the complete variable domain reads GAGVSQTPSNKVTEKGKYVELRCDPISGHTALYWYRQSLGQGPEFLIYFQGTGAADDSGLPNDRFFAVRPEGSVSTLKIQRTERGDSAVYLCASSFRGAITDTQYFGPGTRLTVL.

This chain uses TRBV7-2 with TRBJ1-1, with 7 bases lining up with TRBD1. This CDR3 is 15 amino acids long. Germline-derived CDR1 and CDR2 are SGHTA and FQGNSA. Trimming removed 4 bases from V and 4 bases from J; junction bases left unmatched: 9. CDR3 in amino acids: CASSSGQWTRTEAFF. In DNA form, the CDR3 reads TGTGCCAGCAGCTCGGGACAGTGGACCCGCACTGAAGCTTTCTTT.

The J gene is TRBJ1-2, the V gene TRBV7-2, with 9 bases identical to TRBD1. Germline CDR1 SGHTA, CDR2 FQGNSA. The CDR3 covers 16 residues. V lost 1 base to trimming and J lost 4 bases; unmatched junction nucleotides: 7. Here the CDR3 DNA reads TGTGCCAGCAGCTTAGAAGACTGGACAGGGGCCTATGGCTACACCTTC. Translation gives CASSLEDWTGAYGYTF. Full variable domain (missing parts from reference TRBV7-2 and TRBJ1-2): GAGVSQSPSNKVTEKGKDVELRCDPISGHTALYWYRQSLGQGLEFLIYFQGNSAPDKSGLPSDRFSAERTGGSVSTLTIQRTQQEDSAVYLCASSLEDWTGAYGYTFGSGTRLTVV.